Only a few counts were recorded for the clone carrying this T cell receptor beta chain. Primers used in a second PCR of about 7 to 12 cycles were a sample-barcoded 5' primer and a J-beta primer mix. MiXCR, applied by TCRdb to the 5' RACE reads, yields one record per CDR3 protein. The repertoire includes 1.4 million or so distinct CDR3 sequences, 35% to 45% of them detected once, and 4% sits in the top ten. The CDR3 is 14 amino acids. Trimming cost V 4 bases and J 8 bases; bases outside gene matches: 8. The germline V gene has CDR1 SQVTM and CDR2 ANQGSEA. The source of the sample is a study of blood T cells in healthy people across ages.

J is TRBJ1-4 and V is TRBV29-1; TRBD1 matches at 9 bases. This TCR was recovered from a young woman in good health. Sequenced input: blood. The CDR3, as DNA: TGCAGCGTTGGACCCGGGACAGGGTTGGAAAAACTGTTTTTT. The encoded protein is CSVGPGTGLEKLFF.